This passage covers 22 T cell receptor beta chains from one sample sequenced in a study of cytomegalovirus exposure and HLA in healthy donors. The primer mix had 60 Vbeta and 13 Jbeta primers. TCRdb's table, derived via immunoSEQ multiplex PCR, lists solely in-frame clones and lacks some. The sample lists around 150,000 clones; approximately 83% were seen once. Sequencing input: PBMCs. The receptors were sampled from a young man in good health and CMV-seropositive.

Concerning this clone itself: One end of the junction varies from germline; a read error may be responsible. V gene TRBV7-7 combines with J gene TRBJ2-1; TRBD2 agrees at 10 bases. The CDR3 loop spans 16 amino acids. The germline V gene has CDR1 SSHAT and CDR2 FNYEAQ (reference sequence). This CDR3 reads CASSLSTSGLYNEQFF. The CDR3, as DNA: TGTGCTAGCAGCTTATCGACTAGCGGGTTGTACAATGAGCAGTTCTTC.

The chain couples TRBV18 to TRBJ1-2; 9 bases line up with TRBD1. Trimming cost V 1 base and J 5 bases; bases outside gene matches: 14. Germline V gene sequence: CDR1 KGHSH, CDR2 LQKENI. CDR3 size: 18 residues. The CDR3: CASSPLGTGQIGPYGYTF. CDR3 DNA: TGTGCCAGCTCACCACTGGGGACAGGGCAAATAGGGCCATATGGCTACACCTTC.

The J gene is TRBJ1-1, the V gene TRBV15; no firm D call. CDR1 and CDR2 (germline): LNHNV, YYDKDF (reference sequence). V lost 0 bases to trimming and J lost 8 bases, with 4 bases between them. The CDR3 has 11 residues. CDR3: CATSREQEAFF. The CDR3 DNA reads TGTGCCACCAGCAGAGAGCAGGAAGCTTTCTTT.

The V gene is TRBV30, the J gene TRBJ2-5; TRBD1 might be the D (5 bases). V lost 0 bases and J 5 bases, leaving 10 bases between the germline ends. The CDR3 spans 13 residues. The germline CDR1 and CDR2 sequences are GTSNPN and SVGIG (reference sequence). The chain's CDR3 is CAWSVLGLETQYF. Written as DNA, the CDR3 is TGTGCCTGGAGTGTATTGGGGCTGGAGACCCAGTACTTC.

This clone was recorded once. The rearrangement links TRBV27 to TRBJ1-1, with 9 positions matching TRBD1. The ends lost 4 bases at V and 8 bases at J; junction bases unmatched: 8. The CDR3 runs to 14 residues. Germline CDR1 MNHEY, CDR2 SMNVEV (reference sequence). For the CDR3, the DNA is TGTGCCAGCAGTTGGGCACAGGGGGCTAGGGAAGCTTTCTTT. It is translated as CASSWAQGAREAFF.

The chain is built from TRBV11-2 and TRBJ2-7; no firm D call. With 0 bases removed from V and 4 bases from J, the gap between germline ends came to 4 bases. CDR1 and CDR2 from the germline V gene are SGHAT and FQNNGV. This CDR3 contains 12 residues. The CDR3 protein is CASSLDHYEQYF. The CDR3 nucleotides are TGTGCCAGCAGCTTAGATCATTACGAGCAGTACTTC.

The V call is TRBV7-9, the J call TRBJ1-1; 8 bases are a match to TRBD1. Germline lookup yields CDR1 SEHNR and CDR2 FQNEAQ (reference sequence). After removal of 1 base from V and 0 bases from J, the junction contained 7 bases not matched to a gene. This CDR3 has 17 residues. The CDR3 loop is CASSLDQGQGLNTEAFF. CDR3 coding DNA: TGTGCCAGCAGCTTAGATCAAGGACAGGGATTGAACACTGAAGCTTTCTTT.

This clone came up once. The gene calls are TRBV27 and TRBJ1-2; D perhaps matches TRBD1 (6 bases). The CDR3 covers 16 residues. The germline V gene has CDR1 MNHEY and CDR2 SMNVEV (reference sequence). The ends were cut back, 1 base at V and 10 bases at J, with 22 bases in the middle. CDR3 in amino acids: CASSLLGDTGYMTYTF. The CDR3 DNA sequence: TGTGCCAGCAGTTTATTAGGGGACACGGGATATATGACCTACACCTTC.

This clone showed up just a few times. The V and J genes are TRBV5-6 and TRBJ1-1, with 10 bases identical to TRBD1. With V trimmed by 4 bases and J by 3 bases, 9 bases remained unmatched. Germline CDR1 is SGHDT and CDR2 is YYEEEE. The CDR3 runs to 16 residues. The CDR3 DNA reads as TGTGCCAGCAGCAATCGACAGGGGGCGCGGGACACTGAAGCTTTCTTT. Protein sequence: CASSNRQGARDTEAFF.

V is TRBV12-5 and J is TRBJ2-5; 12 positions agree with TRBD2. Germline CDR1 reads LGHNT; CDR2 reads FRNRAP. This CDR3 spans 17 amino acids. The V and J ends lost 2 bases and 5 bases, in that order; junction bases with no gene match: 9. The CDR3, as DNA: TGTGCTAGTGGTTTGTCCCCTAGCGGGGGGGCCCTGGAGACCCAGTACTTC. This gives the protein CASGLSPSGGALETQYF. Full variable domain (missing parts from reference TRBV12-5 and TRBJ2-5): DARVTQTPRHKVTEMGQEVTMRCQPILGHNTVFWYRQTMMQGLELLAYFRNRAPLDDSGMPKDRFSAEMPDATLATLKIQPSEPRDSAVYFCASGLSPSGGALETQYFGPGTRLLVL.

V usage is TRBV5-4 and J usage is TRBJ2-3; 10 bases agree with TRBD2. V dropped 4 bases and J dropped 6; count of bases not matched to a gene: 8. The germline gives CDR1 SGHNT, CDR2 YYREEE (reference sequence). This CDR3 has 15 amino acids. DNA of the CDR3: TGTGCCAGCAGCCCGACTAGCGGGTCGAGCGATACGCAGTATTTT. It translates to CASSPTSGSSDTQYF. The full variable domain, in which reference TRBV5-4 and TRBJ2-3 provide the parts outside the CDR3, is ETGVTQSPTHLIKTRGQQVTLRCSSQSGHNTVSWYQQALGQGPQFIFQYYREEENGRGNFPPRFSGLQFPNYSSELNVNALELDDSALYLCASSPTSGSSDTQYFGPGTRLTVL.

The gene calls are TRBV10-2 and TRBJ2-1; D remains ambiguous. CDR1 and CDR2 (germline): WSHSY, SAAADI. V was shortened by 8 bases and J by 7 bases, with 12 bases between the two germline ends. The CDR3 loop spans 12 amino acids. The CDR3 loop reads CASREPLNEQFF. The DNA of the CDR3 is TGCGCCAGCCGAGAACCTTTAAATGAGCAGTTCTTC.

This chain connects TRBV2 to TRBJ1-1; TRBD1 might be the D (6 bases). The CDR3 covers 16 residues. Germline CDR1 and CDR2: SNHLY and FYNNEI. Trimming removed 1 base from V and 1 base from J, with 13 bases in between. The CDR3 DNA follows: TGTGCCAGCAGTGAAGGGGGGCGCGGGCCGAACACTGAAGCTTTCTTT. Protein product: CASSEGGRGPNTEAFF. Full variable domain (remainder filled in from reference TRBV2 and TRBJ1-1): EPEVTQTPSHQVTQMGQEVILRCVPISNHLYFYWYRQILGQKVEFLVSFYNNEISEKSEIFDDQFSVERPDGSNFTLKIRSTKLEDSAMYFCASSEGGRGPNTEAFFGQGTRLTVV.

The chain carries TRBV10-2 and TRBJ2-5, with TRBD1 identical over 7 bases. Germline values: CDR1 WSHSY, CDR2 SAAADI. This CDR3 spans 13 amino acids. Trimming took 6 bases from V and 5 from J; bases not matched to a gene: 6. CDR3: CASRILGGETQYF. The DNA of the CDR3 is TGCGCCAGCAGGATACTAGGGGGCGAGACCCAGTACTTC.

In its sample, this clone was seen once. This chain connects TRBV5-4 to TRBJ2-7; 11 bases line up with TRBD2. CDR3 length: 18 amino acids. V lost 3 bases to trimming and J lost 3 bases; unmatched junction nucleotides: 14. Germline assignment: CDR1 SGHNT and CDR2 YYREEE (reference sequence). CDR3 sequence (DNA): TGTGCCAGCAGCTCCGGAGGTGTAGCGGGGGGGAAATACTACGAGCAGTACTTC. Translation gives CASSSGGVAGGKYYEQYF.

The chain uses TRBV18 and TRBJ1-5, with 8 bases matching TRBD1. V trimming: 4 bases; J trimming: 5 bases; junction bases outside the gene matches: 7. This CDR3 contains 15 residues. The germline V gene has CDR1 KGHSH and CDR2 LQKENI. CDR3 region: CASSRTGKVDQPQHF. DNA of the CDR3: TGTGCCAGCTCACGGACAGGGAAGGTTGATCAGCCCCAGCATTTT.

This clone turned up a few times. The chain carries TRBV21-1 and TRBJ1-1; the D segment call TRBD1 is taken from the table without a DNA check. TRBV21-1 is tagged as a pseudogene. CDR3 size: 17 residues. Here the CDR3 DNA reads TGTGCCAGCAAGCGAGGGGGACAGGGGATAGGGAACACTGAAGCTTTCTTT. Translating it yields CASKRGGQGIGNTEAFF.

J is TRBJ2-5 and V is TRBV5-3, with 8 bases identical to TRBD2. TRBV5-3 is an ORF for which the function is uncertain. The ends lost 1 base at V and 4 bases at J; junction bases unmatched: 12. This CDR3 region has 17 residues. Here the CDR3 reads CARSLWGGRGVTETQYF. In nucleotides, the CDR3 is TGTGCCAGAAGCTTGTGGGGGGGGCGGGGGGTGACAGAGACCCAGTACTTC.

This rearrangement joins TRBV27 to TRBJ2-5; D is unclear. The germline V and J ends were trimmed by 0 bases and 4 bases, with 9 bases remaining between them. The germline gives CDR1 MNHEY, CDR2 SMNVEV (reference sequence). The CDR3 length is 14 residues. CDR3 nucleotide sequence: TGTGCCAGCAGTTTATCACAGCTGACAGAGACCCAGTACTTC. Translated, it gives CASSLSQLTETQYF.

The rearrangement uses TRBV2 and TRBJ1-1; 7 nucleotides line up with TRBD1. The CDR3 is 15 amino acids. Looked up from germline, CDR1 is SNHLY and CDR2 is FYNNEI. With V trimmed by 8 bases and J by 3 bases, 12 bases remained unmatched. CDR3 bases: TGTGCCAGCTGTCGACAGGGTTACGGGGACACTGAAGCTTTCTTT. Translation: CASCRQGYGDTEAFF.

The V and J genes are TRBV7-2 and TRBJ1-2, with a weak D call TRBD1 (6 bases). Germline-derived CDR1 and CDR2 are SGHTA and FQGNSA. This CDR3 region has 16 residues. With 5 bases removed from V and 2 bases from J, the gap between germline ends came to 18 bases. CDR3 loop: CASSPLRTANNYGYTF. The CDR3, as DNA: TGTGCCAGCAGCCCCCTTCGGACAGCCAACAACTATGGCTACACCTTC.

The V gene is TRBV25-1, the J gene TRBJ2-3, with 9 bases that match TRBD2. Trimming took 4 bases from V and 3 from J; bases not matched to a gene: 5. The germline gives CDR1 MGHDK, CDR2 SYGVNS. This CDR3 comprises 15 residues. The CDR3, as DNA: TGTGCCAGCAGTGTCCTAGCGGGAAAGACAGATACGCAGTATTTT. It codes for CASSVLAGKTDTQYF.